This T cell receptor (beta chain) was retrieved from a study of lymphopenia after photon versus proton radiotherapy. The data were produced by immunoSEQ multiplex PCR, yet TCRdb's version contains in-frame clones alone and is incomplete. The sample has tens of thousands of clones; around 86% are singletons. This CDR3 contains 13 residues. In germline, CDR1 is KGHSH, CDR2 LQKENI. V was trimmed by 5 bases and J by 8 bases, leaving 15 bases between them. Points from the study as a whole: A bigger post-nadir fall in TCR diversity correlated inversely with survival time in deceased patients. After the lymphocyte nadir, photon-treated repertoires showed oligoclonal expansion, especially of CD8+ Temra cells.

Concerning this clone itself: Its antigen remains unknown.

V usage is TRBV18 and J usage is TRBJ1-2; maybe TRBD1 (6 bases). The TCR was taken from a man aged 40-49 years with gastric cancer. The starting material was peripheral blood, obtained from a patient treated with photon-based radiotherapy. The CDR3 bases are TGTGCCAGCTCAAGGGACACTACGGGAGGCTACACCTTC. Its translation: CASSRDTTGGYTF.